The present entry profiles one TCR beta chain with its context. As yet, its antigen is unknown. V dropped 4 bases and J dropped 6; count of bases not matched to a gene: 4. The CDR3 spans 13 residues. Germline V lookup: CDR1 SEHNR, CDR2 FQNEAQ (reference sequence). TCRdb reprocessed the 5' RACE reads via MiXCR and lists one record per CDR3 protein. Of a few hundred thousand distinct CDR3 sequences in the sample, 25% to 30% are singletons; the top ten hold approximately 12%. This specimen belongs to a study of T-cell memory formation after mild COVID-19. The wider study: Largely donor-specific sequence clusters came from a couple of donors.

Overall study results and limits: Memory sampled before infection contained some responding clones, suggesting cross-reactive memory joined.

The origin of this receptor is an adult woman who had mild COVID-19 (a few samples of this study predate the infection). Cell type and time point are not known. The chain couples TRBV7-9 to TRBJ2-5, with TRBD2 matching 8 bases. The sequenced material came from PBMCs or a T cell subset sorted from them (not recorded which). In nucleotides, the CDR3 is TGTGCCAGCAGCTCAGCGGGGGCAAAGACCCAGTACTTC. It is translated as CASSSAGAKTQYF.